This T cell receptor (beta chain) was profiled in a study of T cells in narcolepsy. The wider study: Healthy controls were enrolled alongside patients with narcolepsy type 1 or type 2. Study-wide results and caveats: Same-patient CSF and blood CD4+ T cell clonotypes included HCRT-specific and TRIB2-specific autoreactive ones. Autoreactive clonotypes reportedly recurred in blood of same and different patients, not controls.

This table comes from immunoSEQ multiplex PCR, and its TCRdb copy is limited to in-frame clones, with some not included. This table has 2,500 or so clones, around a quarter appearing once. The trim removed 4 bases at V and 5 bases at J, leaving 0 bases unmatched. In germline, CDR1 is SGDLS, CDR2 YYNGEE. This CDR3 contains 11 residues. Details on this clone: The antigen remains unidentified.

The V call is TRBV9, the J call TRBJ2-7; 7 bases fit TRBD2. Sequencing was performed on cultured CD4+ T cells from cerebrospinal fluid. This receptor was obtained from a human donor with narcolepsy. The CDR3 region is CASSRGDEQYF. For the CDR3, the DNA is TGTGCCAGCAGCCGGGGGGACGAGCAGTACTTC. Looking up the rest from reference TRBV9 and TRBJ2-7 gives the full variable domain: DSGVTQTPKHLITATGQRVTLRCSPRSGDLSVYWYQQSLDQGLQFLIQYYNGEERAKGNILERFSAQQFPDLHSELNLSSLELGDSALYFCASSRGDEQYFGPGTRLTVT.